The clone carrying this T cell receptor (beta chain) was detected a few times. As yet, its antigen is unknown. Using its own MiXCR run on the RT-PCR reads, TCRdb lists one record per CDR3 protein. The sample holds approximately 530,000 distinct CDR3 sequences, around 8% seen once. The source of the sample is a study of response to subunit inactivated influenza vaccine. Notes on the study in general: Each seasonal flu vaccination may recruit only limited new T cells, authors suggested.

Sequencing was performed on PBMCs from blood, taken around 25 months after vaccination. The receptor comes from a man between 50 and 69 years old who received an inactivated influenza vaccine.

The CDR3: CASSDWERYEQYF. The CDR3 DNA is TGTGCCAGCAGTGACTGGGAGAGGTACGAGCAGTACTTC. V gene TRBV2 combines with J gene TRBJ2-7, with D possibly being TRBD2 (5 bases). The CDR3 is 13 amino acids. V was cut by 3 bases and J by 4 bases, with 10 bases left in between. CDR1 and CDR2 from the germline V gene are SNHLY and FYNNEI.